This entry concerns a single TCR beta chain. Antigen unknown. TCRdb's copy holds only in-frame clones and misses some; the assay was immunoSEQ multiplex PCR. This sample has about 130,000 clones, with 90% to 95% found just once. The data were taken from a study of T cell responses to AZD1222 COVID-19 vaccine. The overall study: Some second doses came at about 4 weeks and others at about 12 weeks; these were pooled.

Study-level results: Regions 160-218 and 743-854 held dominance among vaccine-associated CD4 TCRs, which spanned spike. Vaccination with two AZD1222 doses was followed by a rise in Spike-specific TCR breadth and depth. Reportedly, nearly half the spike-specific TCRs target unmutated variant regions.

Trimming took 2 bases from V and 3 from J; bases not matched to a gene: 2. Germline CDR1 and CDR2: LGHNA and YNFKEQ. The CDR3 loop spans 14 amino acids. The chain employs TRBV4-2 and TRBJ1-1; the match to TRBD1 covers 8 bases. Sequencing was performed on peripheral blood, taken on day 0 of AZD1222 vaccination. The origin of this receptor is an adult in good health. DNA for the CDR3: TGTGCCAGCAGCCAACAGGGGGCGGACACTGAAGCTTTCTTT. It is translated as CASSQQGADTEAFF.